The subject of this entry is one T cell receptor beta chain. This CDR3 spans 14 amino acids. Trimming took 2 bases from V and 7 from J, leaving 11 bases between them. CDR1 MNHEY and CDR2 SVGAGI come from the germline V gene. The entry originates in a study of blood T cell repertoires in COVID-19. As originally analysed: Reference gene primer amplification gave estimated nucleated cell counts. TCRdb's copy holds only in-frame clones and misses some; the assay was immunoSEQ multiplex PCR. The D gene and trimming were derived from the DNA, and the V and J assignments and clone size from that table. The data hold 99,000 or so clones, with approximately 72% observed a single time.

This chain links TRBV6-5 with TRBJ1-4; tentative D call: TRBD1 (5 bases). The sample comprised peripheral blood. This receptor was taken from a woman in her seventies with acute or convalescent COVID-19. In DNA, the CDR3 is TGTGCCAGCAGTTACGGCAGGGTTGGTGAAAAACTGTTTTTT. Translation gives CASSYGRVGEKLFF.